One T cell receptor (beta chain) is described in this entry. The target antigen is unknown. The CDR3 is cut off 3 residues early in the read; its end comes from the germline J gene. The data were obtained in a study of T cell clonality in common variable immunodeficiency. General study points: Compared with controls, CVID subjects had fewer shared TCRbeta clones. Repertoire-complication correlations in CVID were limited by patient heterogeneity.

Caucasian heritage predominated among both patients and controls. Germline V gene data show CDR1 as SNHLY and CDR2 as FYNNEI. V gave up 6 bases and J gave up 7 bases; unmatched junction bases: 14. The CDR3 loop spans 16 amino acids. Control and CVID samples contributed equal amounts of genomic DNA. The protocol was immunoSEQ multiplex PCR, while the TCRdb copy is restricted to in-frame clones and leaves out a portion. Observed in the sample are around 81,000 clones, none of them singletons. The TCR comes from a person aged 18 to 70 in good health. The rearrangement joins TRBV2 to TRBJ2-2; 7 bases match TRBD1. Sequenced sample: peripheral blood mononuclear cells. CDR3 region: CASRAGTVIGGGELFF. The sequenced CDR3 bases are TGTGCCAGCAGGGCCGGGACAGTTATCGGCGGCGGGGAG.